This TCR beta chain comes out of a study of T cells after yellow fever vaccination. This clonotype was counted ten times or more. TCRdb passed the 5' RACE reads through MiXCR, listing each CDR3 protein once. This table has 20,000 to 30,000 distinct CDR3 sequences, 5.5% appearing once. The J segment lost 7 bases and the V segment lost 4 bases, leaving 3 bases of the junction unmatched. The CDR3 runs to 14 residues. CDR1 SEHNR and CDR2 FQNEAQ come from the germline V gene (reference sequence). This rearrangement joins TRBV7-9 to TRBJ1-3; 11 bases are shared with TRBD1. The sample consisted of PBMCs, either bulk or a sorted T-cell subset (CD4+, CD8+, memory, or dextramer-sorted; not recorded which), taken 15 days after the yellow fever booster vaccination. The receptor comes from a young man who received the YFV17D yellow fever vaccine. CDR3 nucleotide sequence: TGTGCCAGCAGCTGGGACAGGGGGTTGAACACCATATATTTT. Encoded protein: CASSWDRGLNTIYF.